Listed here is a single T cell receptor beta chain. The entry originates in a study of siplizumab effects on memory and regulatory T cells. After removal of 2 bases from V and 7 bases from J, the junction contained 18 bases not matched to a gene. The CDR3 has 18 residues. Germline-derived CDR1 and CDR2 are GTSNPN and SVGIG (reference sequence). Libraries were prepared by immunoSEQ multiplex PCR; TCRdb keeps only in-frame clonotypes and omits some of them. The sample lists approximately 52,000 clones, 95% to 97% occurring once. Among a few donor pairs, the unstimulated naive, memory, effector memory and TEMRA subsets underwent sequencing.

The receptor was derived from a human donor in good health. J is TRBJ2-1 and V is TRBV30; 9 bases agree with TRBD2. Specimen: naive CD4+ T cells sorted from blood. Here the CDR3 reads CAWSFTPRASGRRNEQFF. CDR3 nucleotide sequence: TGTGCCTGGAGTTTTACTCCCCGGGCCAGCGGGAGGAGGAATGAGCAGTTCTTC.